This T cell receptor (beta chain) is drawn from a study of cytomegalovirus exposure and HLA in healthy donors. Overall study findings and caveats: Follow-up analysis later connected one missense variant in DCLRE1C with trimming of TCR beta V- and J-genes. A few chains linked to CMV were shown in vitro to be specific for CMV antigens. Presence/absence analyses supposed approximately even sequencing depth among donors.

Primers: 60 Vbeta forward and 13 Jbeta reverse. The data were produced by immunoSEQ multiplex PCR, yet TCRdb's version contains in-frame clones alone and is incomplete. The table lists 90,000 to 150,000 clones, about 81% of them singletons. This clone was observed once. What it recognizes is unknown. This TCR came from a man aged 35 to 55 in good health and CMV-seronegative. Sequenced material: PBMCs.

DNA of the CDR3: TGTGCCAGCTCACAAAGCCATCCCGAAGAGCAGTACTTC. This sequence encodes CASSQSHPEEQYF. This sequence joins TRBV18 and TRBJ2-7; D is uncertain. CDR1 and CDR2 (germline): KGHSH, LQKENI. This CDR3 contains 13 residues. V dropped 4 bases and J dropped 7 bases, with 14 bases sitting between them.